These 28 T cell receptor beta chains came from one sample sequenced in a study of radiation and T cells in renal cell carcinoma. The sample's time point: baseline pretreatment blood. Treatment noted: 15 Gy SBRT to primary tumor, nephrectomy 4 weeks later. Some clones are missing from TCRdb's copy, which holds only in-frame ones; the method was immunoSEQ multiplex PCR. The sample shows about 150,000 clones, about 87% of them seen only once. Sequenced material: blood, taken from a patient whose treatment included radiotherapy and nephrectomy. The source of these receptors is an older woman with renal cell carcinoma.

This sequence joins TRBV19 and TRBJ1-2; D is undetermined. The CDR3 consists of 14 residues. Germline V gene lookup returns CDR1 LNHDA and CDR2 SQIVND (reference sequence). Trimming stripped 8 bases from V and 1 base from J, with 14 bases between. The CDR3 DNA sequence: TGTGCCAGTCCGAAGACCCTCAGTAACTATGGCTACACCTTC. Translation: CASPKTLSNYGYTF.

The CDR3 reads CTTGGRDEQYF. CDR3 nucleotide sequence: TGCACGACAGGGGGCAGGGACGAGCAGTACTTC. The chain is built from TRBV20-1 and TRBJ2-7; 10 nucleotides line up with TRBD1. Germline CDR1 DFQATT, CDR2 SNEGSKA (reference sequence). The CDR3 has 11 residues.

A note on this clone: Other DNA sequences in this sample translate to the same CDR3. The V gene is TRBV18, the J gene TRBJ2-5; D unresolved. Trimming removed 1 base from V and 3 bases from J, with 0 bases in between. The CDR3 covers 11 residues. Germline loops: CDR1 KGHSH, CDR2 LQKENI. The CDR3 loop is CASSPQETQYF. In DNA, the CDR3 is TGTGCCAGCTCACCACAAGAGACCCAGTACTTC.

The rearrangement uses TRBV28 and TRBJ1-6; D is unclear. This CDR3 is 15 amino acids long. Germline assignment: CDR1 MDHEN and CDR2 SYDVKM. Trimming cost V 3 bases and J 9 bases, with 15 bases left between them. This CDR3 is CASSFEEGRASPLHF. The CDR3 region has the DNA TGTGCCAGCAGTTTCGAAGAGGGTAGAGCTTCACCCCTCCACTTT.

Of note for this clone: Its ends do not fully match the called genes, so a read error is possible. Other DNA sequences in this specimen translate into the identical CDR3. This rearrangement joins TRBV6-6 to TRBJ2-7; no clear D. CDR1 and CDR2 from the germline V gene are MNHNY and SVGAGI (reference sequence). CDR3 length: 13 residues. The CDR3 bases are TGTGCCAGTAGTTACTCAGGAGTTTACGAGCAGTACTTC. As protein: CASSYSGVYEQYF.

This chain joins TRBV7-2 and TRBJ2-1; no reliable D call. V lost 2 bases, J lost 10 bases, and 6 bases lay in between. The length of the CDR3 is 11 residues. In germline, CDR1 is SGHTA, CDR2 FQGNSA. The CDR3 is CASSLKAEQFF. CDR3 DNA: TGTGCCAGCAGCTTAAAGGCCGAGCAGTTCTTC.

The V and J genes are TRBV28 and TRBJ1-1; D is possibly TRBD1 (5 bases). Germline V CDR1 and CDR2: MDHEN, SYDVKM. The CDR3 sequence is 12 residues long. Trimming took 5 bases from V and 7 from J, leaving 11 bases between them. The CDR3 region has the DNA TGTGCCAGCAGTCCCCTGGGACGTGAAGCTTTCTTT. The encoded protein is CASSPLGREAFF.

The chain is built from TRBV28 and TRBJ1-2, with 12 nucleotides matching TRBD1. This CDR3 contains 14 residues. The germline V gene has CDR1 MDHEN and CDR2 SYDVKM. V shed 5 bases and J 6 bases; nucleotides not matched to a gene: 4. The chain's CDR3 is CASSRGQGANGYTF. In DNA form, the CDR3 reads TGTGCCAGCAGTCGGGGACAGGGGGCAAATGGCTACACCTTC.

CDR3 coding DNA: TGTGCCAGCAGCTTAGTCGGGGCGGAATCTGAAGCTTTCTTT. Encoded protein: CASSLVGAESEAFF. The chain recombines TRBV7-2 with TRBJ1-1, with a possible D match to TRBD1 (5 bases). Trimming cost V 1 base and J 6 bases, with 12 bases left between them. The V gene's germline CDR1 is SGHTA and CDR2 FQGNSA. This CDR3 has 14 residues.

The rearrangement uses TRBV6-5 and TRBJ2-3; 9 bases match TRBD2. There are 15 residues in the CDR3. The V gene end was trimmed by 5 bases and the J gene end by 1 base; junction bases not matched to a gene: 4. CDR1 is MNHEY, CDR2 SVGAGI, per germline. The CDR3 sequence is CASSALAGRTDTQYF. CDR3 coding DNA: TGTGCCAGCAGTGCGCTAGCGGGGCGCACAGATACGCAGTATTTT.

V gene TRBV2 combines with J gene TRBJ1-2, with unresolved D. The CDR3 has 13 residues. V lost 4 bases and J 7 bases, leaving 13 bases between the germline ends. The germline V gene encodes CDR1 SNHLY and CDR2 FYNNEI. The chain's CDR3 is CASSGDSFIGYTF. Here the CDR3 DNA reads TGTGCCAGCAGTGGGGATAGCTTTATTGGCTACACCTTC.

CDR3 residues: CASSDRGRTGELFF. The CDR3 DNA reads TGTGCCAGCAGTGACAGGGGTCGTACCGGGGAGCTGTTTTTT. This chain connects TRBV2 to TRBJ2-2; possibly TRBD1 for D (6 bases). CDR1 and CDR2 (germline): SNHLY, FYNNEI. Trimming took off 3 bases at V and 5 bases at J, with 10 bases between the two ends. There are 14 residues in the CDR3.

There are a few counts of this clone. The CDR3 nucleotides read TGCGCCAGCAGCTTGACCACACGGAACACTGAAGCTTTCTTT. It encodes CASSLTTRNTEAFF. The gene calls are TRBV5-1 and TRBJ1-1; no firm D call. There are 14 residues in the CDR3. The V end was cut by 1 base, the J end by 1 base, with 8 bases between. Germline V gives CDR1 SGHRS, CDR2 YFSETQ.

The J gene is TRBJ2-4, the V gene TRBV5-8, with a tentative D call TRBD1 (6 bases). V lost 4 bases to trimming and J lost 9 bases, with 17 bases between them. This CDR3 comprises 14 residues. The germline V gene encodes CDR1 SGHTS and CDR2 YDEGEE. CDR3 nucleotides: TGTGCCAGCAGCCCAGGGGTGCTAGAGGGCATTCAGTACTTC. Translation: CASSPGVLEGIQYF.

The chain is built from TRBV6-1 and TRBJ1-4, with D maybe TRBD1 (6 bases). Trimming removed 4 bases at V and 5 bases at J, with 14 bases between. The V gene's germline CDR1 is MNHNS and CDR2 SASEGT. This CDR3 comprises 15 residues. CDR3 DNA: TGTGCCAGCAGTGGGCTCAGGGGCGCCAATGAAAAACTGTTTTTT. Translation: CASSGLRGANEKLFF.

The chain is built from TRBV2 and TRBJ1-3; D is unresolved. The germline gives CDR1 SNHLY, CDR2 FYNNEI. Trimming cost V 4 bases and J 1 base, with 14 bases left between them. The CDR3 has 16 amino acids. CDR3 in DNA: TGTGCCAGCAGTGTCTTTGATATTTTGTCTGGAAACACCATATATTTT. This codes for CASSVFDILSGNTIYF.

The V gene is TRBV28, the J gene TRBJ2-7; tentatively, D is TRBD2 (5 bases). V lost 6 bases and J lost 3, with 9 bases in between. The length of the CDR3 is 12 residues. Germline-derived CDR1 and CDR2 are MDHEN and SYDVKM. CDR3 in amino acids: CASRRGNYEQYF. Written as DNA, the CDR3 is TGTGCCAGCAGACGAGGGAACTACGAGCAGTACTTC.

The chain uses TRBV5-4 and TRBJ1-1; 7 bases line up with TRBD1. The CDR3 runs 15 residues. V gave up 4 bases and J gave up 1 base; unmatched junction bases: 7. Germline V CDR1 and CDR2: SGHNT, YYREEE (reference sequence). This chain's CDR3 is CASSINRGGNTEAFF. For the CDR3, the DNA is TGTGCCAGCAGCATCAACAGGGGTGGGAACACTGAAGCTTTCTTT.

The chain couples TRBV5-1 to TRBJ2-1; the D gene could be TRBD1 or TRBD2 (5 bases each). This CDR3 contains 13 residues. The germline V gene has CDR1 SGHRS and CDR2 YFSETQ. V shed 4 bases and J shed 4 bases, with 9 bases lying between them. The CDR3, as DNA: TGCGCCAGCAGCGGGGGAAAATACAATGAGCAGTTCTTC. Translated: CASSGGKYNEQFF.

This clone showed up just a few times. The rearrangement uses TRBV19 and TRBJ1-5, with D perhaps matching TRBD1 (6 bases). The CDR3 is 15 amino acids. Germline CDR1 is LNHDA and CDR2 is SQIVND (reference sequence). V lost 1 base, J lost 7 bases, and 14 bases lay in between. The CDR3 spells CASSIGGGGGQPQHF. DNA for the CDR3: TGTGCCAGTAGTATAGGTGGAGGAGGGGGACAGCCCCAGCATTTT.

The chain carries TRBV5-1 and TRBJ1-5; D might be TRBD1 (5 bases). Germline assignment: CDR1 SGHRS and CDR2 YFSETQ. There are 15 residues in the CDR3. V lost 1 base and J lost 0, with 8 bases in between. CDR3 bases: TGCGCCAGCAGCTTGATCGGGGCTAGCAATCAGCCCCAGCATTTT. It is translated as CASSLIGASNQPQHF.

V and J are TRBV5-4 and TRBJ1-2, with 7 bases matching TRBD1. CDR1 is SGHNT, CDR2 YYREEE, per germline (reference sequence). Losses at the gene ends were 0 bases for V and 8 bases for J; bases not matched to a gene: 7. CDR3 size: 14 residues. CDR3 nucleotide sequence: TGTGCCAGCAGCTTGGCAGGGGGTATGGGAGGCTACACCTTC. It specifies CASSLAGGMGGYTF.

The V call is TRBV11-3, the J call TRBJ1-1; tentatively, D is TRBD1 (5 bases). The germline V gene encodes CDR1 SGHNT and CDR2 YENEEA. V shed 0 bases and J shed 1 base, with 12 bases lying between them. This CDR3 contains 16 residues. The CDR3 region is CASSLDRKGRNTEAFF. In DNA form, the CDR3 reads TGTGCCAGCAGCTTAGATCGAAAGGGGCGGAACACTGAAGCTTTCTTT.

A single count supports this clone. The chain couples TRBV10-3 to TRBJ2-3, with 8 bases matching TRBD1. The CDR3 contains 18 residues. V lost 2 bases to trimming and J lost 0 bases; unmatched junction nucleotides: 10. Germline V gives CDR1 ENHRY, CDR2 SYGVKD. The CDR3 reads CAISEERQGTASTDTQYF. CDR3 nucleotides: TGTGCCATCAGTGAGGAGAGACAGGGGACCGCTAGCACAGATACGCAGTATTTT.

The genes are TRBV27 and TRBJ1-6, with D hard to call. Germline CDR1 reads MNHEY; CDR2 reads SMNVEV (reference sequence). V was pared by 0 bases and J by 6 bases, with 12 bases between. This CDR3 region has 16 residues. The CDR3 protein is CASSLSMQATNSPLHF. The CDR3 nucleotides are TGTGCCAGCAGTTTATCGATGCAGGCCACTAATTCACCCCTCCACTTT.

The chain couples TRBV9 to TRBJ1-1; unclear D gene. Germline CDR1 is SGDLS and CDR2 is YYNGEE. Trimming stripped 0 bases from V and 1 base from J, with 10 bases between. CDR3 length: 15 amino acids. CDR3 bases: TGTGCCAGCAGCGTAGAATCAGAACGGAACACTGAAGCTTTCTTT. This codes for CASSVESERNTEAFF.

The CDR3 reads CASSLGLGDYGYTF. The CDR3 DNA reads TGTGCCAGCAGCTTGGGGTTAGGGGACTATGGCTACACCTTC. The chain recombines TRBV5-4 with TRBJ1-2; tentatively, D is TRBD1 (5 bases). CDR1 and CDR2 from the germline V gene are SGHNT and YYREEE (reference sequence). The CDR3 has 14 residues. V lost 0 bases, J lost 3 bases, and 9 bases lay in between.

The CDR3 DNA is TGTGCCAGCAGCTCTAGCGGGGTTAAAGATACGCAGTATTTT. Residues: CASSSSGVKDTQYF. The V and J genes are TRBV7-9 and TRBJ2-3; 9 nucleotides line up with TRBD2. Germline trimming cut 4 bases from V and 5 bases from J; bases unmatched to any gene: 4. CDR1 SEHNR and CDR2 FQNEAQ come from the germline V gene (reference sequence). CDR3 length: 14 residues.